The 20 T cell receptor beta chains reported below all come from one sample, sequenced in a study of breast tumors, draining lymph nodes, adjacent tissues. The lymph nodes were axillary draining lymph nodes from breast cancer patients. MiXCR, run by TCRdb on the multiplex PCR reads, gives a single entry per CDR3 protein. Here the sample spans 130,000 or so distinct CDR3 sequences, 21% being singletons. Sequencing was carried out using axillary lymph node tissue. The receptors here all came from a female donor with breast cancer. Some clones in this sample may be carry-over from other donors' samples.

This clonotype occurred a few times. This sequence joins TRBV27 and TRBJ2-2; 8 nucleotides align to TRBD1. Per the germline V gene, CDR1 is MNHEY and CDR2 is SMNVEV (reference sequence). The CDR3 contains 13 residues. With V trimmed by 8 bases and J by 5 bases, 4 bases remained unmatched. CDR3 residues: CASATGGTGELFF. CDR3 nucleotide sequence: TGTGCCAGCGCTACAGGGGGGACCGGGGAGCTGTTTTTT.

This clonotype was seen at least ten times. In nucleotides, the CDR3 is TGTGCCAGCAGTTTAACCCGGGTGAGGGGAGGGGGGCACACAGATACGCAGTATTTT. Protein product: CASSLTRVRGGGHTDTQYF. The chain employs TRBV12-3 or TRBV12-4 and TRBJ2-3; TRBD2 is a possible D gene (7 bases). V was trimmed by 2 bases and J by 2 bases, leaving 23 bases between them. The CDR3 runs to 19 residues.

This clonotype was counted at least ten times. Here the CDR3 DNA reads TGTGCCAGCAGCTTACCTATTCTCTCAGGGGTAAGTCACTATGGCTACACCTTC. It codes for CASSLPILSGVSHYGYTF. The chain links TRBV7-9 to TRBJ1-2; TRBD1 might be the D (6 bases). The CDR3 has 18 amino acids. V lost 2 bases to trimming and J lost 3 bases, with 22 bases between them. In germline, CDR1 is SEHNR, CDR2 FQNEAQ (reference sequence). The full variable domain, in which reference TRBV7-9 and TRBJ1-2 provide the parts outside the CDR3, is DTGVSQNPRHKITKRGQNVTFRCDPISEHNRLYWYRQTLGQGPEFLTYFQNEAQLEKSRLLSDRFSAERPKGSFSTLEIQRTEQGDSAMYLCASSLPILSGVSHYGYTFGSGTRLTVV.

This clonotype has at least ten counts. One junction end does not reproduce the germline sequence, and a read error may be involved. The rearrangement joins TRBV7-7 to TRBJ2-1; maybe TRBD1 (6 bases). Per the germline V gene, CDR1 is SSHAT and CDR2 is FNYEAQ (reference sequence). There are 15 residues in the CDR3. CDR3 bases: TGTGCTAGCAGTCCCGACAGGAGCTCCTACAATGAGCAGTTCTTC. Amino acid sequence: CASSPDRSSYNEQFF.

This clonotype was found many times. J is TRBJ2-7 and V is TRBV19; D might be TRBD1 (6 bases). The CDR3 extends over 16 amino acids. Trimming took 0 bases from V and 0 from J, leaving 12 bases between them. Germline-derived CDR1 and CDR2 are LNHDA and SQIVND (reference sequence). This chain's CDR3 is CASSIEGTTDSYEQYF. In nucleotides, the CDR3 is TGTGCCAGTAGTATAGAGGGGACAACCGACTCCTACGAGCAGTACTTC.

This chain connects TRBV5-1 to TRBJ2-5; D gene ambiguous. V dropped 4 bases and J dropped 6 bases, with 7 bases sitting between them. Germline CDR1 reads SGHRS; CDR2 reads YFSETQ. The CDR3 runs to 11 residues. This chain's CDR3 is CASSPGQTQYF. CDR3 DNA: TGCGCCAGCAGCCCGGGCCAGACCCAGTACTTC.

At least ten counts were recorded for this clonotype. In DNA, the CDR3 is TGTGCCAGCAGCTTAGGGCCAGGGGTAGATACGCAGTATTTT. Its translation: CASSLGPGVDTQYF. This chain joins TRBV7-9 and TRBJ2-3; D might be TRBD1 (6 bases). CDR1 and CDR2 from the germline V gene are SEHNR and FQNEAQ (reference sequence). V lost 1 base to trimming and J lost 5 bases, with 10 bases between them. This CDR3 region has 14 residues.

This chain connects TRBV6-6 to TRBJ2-5; no clear D gene. The CDR3 is 18 residues long. Per the germline V gene, CDR1 is MNHNY and CDR2 is SVGAGI (reference sequence). Trimming shortened V by 10 bases and J by 2 bases, and 29 bases separated the two germline ends. The CDR3: CATIRTSYVAEKQETQYF. For the CDR3, the DNA is TGTGCCACGATTCGAACGAGTTACGTCGCGGAGAAACAAGAGACCCAGTACTTC.

This clonotype was found many times. The chain couples TRBV29-1 to TRBJ2-5, with TRBD2 identical over 7 bases. Per germline, CDR1 SQVTM and CDR2 ANQGSEA. Germline trimming cut 0 bases from V and 0 bases from J; bases unmatched to any gene: 1. This CDR3 region has 14 residues. The CDR3 region is CSVEEGGNQETQYF. The CDR3 region has the DNA TGCAGCGTTGAAGAGGGGGGGAACCAAGAGACCCAGTACTTC.

Many counts were recorded for this clonotype. The CDR3 sequence: CASSDSVAGRGYNEQFF. For the CDR3, the DNA is TGTGCCAGCAGTGACTCGGTAGCGGGAAGAGGCTACAATGAGCAGTTCTTC. J is TRBJ2-1 and V is TRBV6-4, with 8 bases that match TRBD2. The germline V gene encodes CDR1 MRHNA and CDR2 SNTAGT. The CDR3 covers 17 residues. The V and J ends lost 0 bases and 3 bases, in that order; junction bases with no gene match: 7.

With regard to this clonotype: Since a much larger clone is just one base distant, this may be a read error. The genes are TRBV3-1 and TRBJ2-7; 10 bases map to TRBD1. Losses at the gene ends were 5 bases for V and 5 bases for J; bases not matched to a gene: 9. The CDR3 is 15 amino acids. The germline CDR1 and CDR2 sequences are LGHDT and YNNKEL (reference sequence). The CDR3 DNA reads TGTGCCAGCAGCTCCACCGGGACAGGGGACCACGAGCAGTACTTC. The encoded protein is CASSSTGTGDHEQYF.

This clonotype has ten or more counts. The chain couples TRBV13 to TRBJ1-2, with 8 bases that match TRBD1. This CDR3 contains 14 residues. Looked up from germline, CDR1 is PRHDT and CDR2 is FYEKMQ (reference sequence). With V trimmed by 4 bases and J by 4 bases, 5 bases remained unmatched. This CDR3 is CASSSGTGGYGYTF. As DNA, the CDR3 is TGTGCCAGCAGCTCCGGGACAGGAGGCTATGGCTACACCTTC.

Many counts were recorded for this clonotype. The chain uses TRBV7-9 and TRBJ1-4; D ambiguous. The CDR3 is made up of 12 amino acids. V lost 5 bases and J lost 8, with 9 bases in between. Germline V gene data show CDR1 as SEHNR and CDR2 as FQNEAQ (reference sequence). In nucleotides, the CDR3 is TGTGCCAGCAGCCCTATGGGAGAAAAACTGTTTTTT. This sequence encodes CASSPMGEKLFF. Filled out from reference TRBV7-9 and TRBJ1-4, the complete variable domain reads DTGVSQNPRHKITKRGQNVTFRCDPISEHNRLYWYRQTLGQGPEFLTYFQNEAQLEKSRLLSDRFSAERPKGSFSTLEIQRTEQGDSAMYLCASSPMGEKLFFGSGTQLSVL.

This clonotype has at least ten counts. The chain links TRBV7-9 to TRBJ2-7; TRBD1 agrees at 8 bases. The CDR3 consists of 14 residues. Germline V gene lookup returns CDR1 SEHNR and CDR2 FQNEAQ (reference sequence). V shed 8 bases and J 7 bases; nucleotides not matched to a gene: 13. The CDR3 nucleotides are TGTGCCAGCGACAGGACAGGGACCGTGGGGGAGCAGTACTTC. Translated: CASDRTGTVGEQYF.

This clonotype was observed many times. This chain uses TRBV5-1 with TRBJ1-2; D is ambiguous. Between the trimmed V and J ends, which lost 0 bases and 2 bases, there was a span of 8 bases. The germline gives CDR1 SGHRS, CDR2 YFSETQ. This CDR3 contains 14 residues. The CDR3 DNA sequence: TGCGCCAGCAGCTTGGCGCCCGGGAACTATGGCTACACCTTC. Translated: CASSLAPGNYGYTF.

In its sample, this clonotype was seen many times. CDR3 residues: CASSYAKNTGELFF. Written as DNA, the CDR3 is TGTGCCAGCAGTTACGCCAAGAACACCGGGGAGCTGTTTTTT. The rearrangement uses TRBV6-5 and TRBJ2-2; the D is unclear. Germline V gene sequence: CDR1 MNHEY, CDR2 SVGAGI. V was pared by 2 bases and J by 1 base, with 5 bases between. The CDR3 contains 14 residues.

Comment on this clonotype: This sequence may be a read error, since a much larger clone differs from it by one base. The CDR3 ends on some other residue instead of the conserved phenylalanine or tryptophan, so this is likely a read error. DNA of the CDR3: TGTGCCAGCAGTTACGAAACGGGCGAGCAGTACTCC. Amino acids: CASSYETGEQYS. V gene TRBV6-2 or TRBV6-3 combines with J gene TRBJ2-7, with D unclear. The CDR3 sequence is 12 residues long. CDR1 and CDR2 (germline): MNHEY, SVGEGT. Trimming pared 2 bases from V and 6 bases from J, leaving 8 bases between.

Ten or more counts support this clonotype. The chain recombines TRBV27 with TRBJ2-1, with TRBD2 identical over 12 bases. The junction had 5 bases not matched to a gene; V was cut back by 8 bases and J by 6 bases. In germline, CDR1 is MNHEY, CDR2 SMNVEV (reference sequence). The CDR3 contains 14 residues. The CDR3 sequence is CASLQTSGGNEQFF. The CDR3 DNA sequence: TGTGCCAGCCTCCAGACTAGCGGGGGCAATGAGCAGTTCTTC.

This clonotype has a count of ten or more. The rearrangement joins TRBV6-1 to TRBJ2-7; a possible D gene is TRBD2 (5 bases). CDR1 and CDR2 from the germline V gene are MNHNS and SASEGT. V was shortened by 4 bases and J by 3 bases, with 19 bases between the two germline ends. The CDR3 contains 16 residues. CDR3 sequence reads: CASSGAGRGRYYEQYF. In DNA form, the CDR3 reads TGTGCCAGCAGTGGAGCAGGCCGGGGAAGGTACTACGAGCAGTACTTC.

At least ten counts were recorded for this clonotype. The chain carries TRBV5-1 and TRBJ2-1; TRBD2 agrees at 9 bases. Germline assignment: CDR1 SGHRS and CDR2 YFSETQ. This CDR3 has 16 amino acids. J was trimmed by 5 bases and V by 1 base; bases with no gene match: 7. The CDR3, as DNA: TGCGCCAGCAGCTTGATCTGGCTAGCGGGAAACAATGAGCAGTTCTTC. It translates to CASSLIWLAGNNEQFF.